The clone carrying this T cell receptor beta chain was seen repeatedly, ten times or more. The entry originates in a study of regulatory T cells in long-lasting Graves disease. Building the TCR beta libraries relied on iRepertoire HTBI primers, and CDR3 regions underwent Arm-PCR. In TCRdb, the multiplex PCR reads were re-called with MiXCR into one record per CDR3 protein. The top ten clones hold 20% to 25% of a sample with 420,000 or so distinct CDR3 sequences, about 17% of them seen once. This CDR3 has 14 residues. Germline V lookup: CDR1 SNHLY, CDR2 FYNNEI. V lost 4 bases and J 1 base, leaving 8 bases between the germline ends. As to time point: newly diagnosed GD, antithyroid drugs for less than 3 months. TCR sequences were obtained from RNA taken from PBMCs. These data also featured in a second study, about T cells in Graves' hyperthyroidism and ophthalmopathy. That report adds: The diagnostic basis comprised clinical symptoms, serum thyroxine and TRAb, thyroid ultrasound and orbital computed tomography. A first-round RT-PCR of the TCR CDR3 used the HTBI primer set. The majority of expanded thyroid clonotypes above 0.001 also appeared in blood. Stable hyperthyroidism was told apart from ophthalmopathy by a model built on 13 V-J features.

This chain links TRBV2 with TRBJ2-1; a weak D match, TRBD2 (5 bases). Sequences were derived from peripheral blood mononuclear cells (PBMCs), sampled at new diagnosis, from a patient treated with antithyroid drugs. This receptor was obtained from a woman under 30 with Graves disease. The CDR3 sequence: CASSGTLSYNEQFF. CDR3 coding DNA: TGTGCCAGCAGTGGGACTCTTTCCTACAATGAGCAGTTCTTC.